This T cell receptor (beta chain) was retrieved from a study of Graves' ophthalmopathy and Graves' hyperthyroidism. Study in general: Ophthalmopathy not arising within 18 months of follow-up defined hyperthyroidism as stable.

A note on this clonotype: Its antigen is unidentified. This may stem from a read error, because a much larger clone lies one nucleotide away.

Whole-study findings and limits: Forecasting of ophthalmopathy progression by the model achieved roughly 69% sensitivity and 72.22% specificity.

Germline loops: CDR1 PRHDT, CDR2 FYEKMQ (reference sequence). This CDR3 contains 13 residues. Transcripts of RNA were the source for amplifying TCR beta CDR3 regions. RT-PCR in the first round used HTBI primers; a second-round multiplex PCR followed. TCRdb processed the multiplex PCR reads anew with MiXCR; each CDR3 protein has one entry. The sample includes approximately 1.2 million distinct CDR3 sequences, 35% to 40% of them seen just once. Hyperthyroidism was new, under 2 months, in patients aged 18 to 65. The sample was peripheral blood or thyroid tissue (not recorded which). The clonotype comes from an adult man with Graves' hyperthyroidism. The chain recombines TRBV13 with TRBJ2-7, with D perhaps matching TRBD1 (7 bases). This CDR3 reads CASSAGQSDEHYF. For the CDR3, the DNA is TGTGCCAGCAGCGCGGGACAGTCAGACGAGCACTACTTC.